The clone carrying this T cell receptor (beta chain) has more than one count but fewer than ten. The target antigen is unknown. The junction had 6 bases not matched to a gene; V was cut back by 5 bases and J by 1 base. The CDR3 covers 16 residues. The germline V gene has CDR1 SGHRS and CDR2 YFSETQ. The data were taken from a study of T cells after yellow fever vaccination. Findings and caveats of the study: Booster samples showed a return of most primary-vaccination clones (approximately 96% CD4, approximately 88% CD8).

Making TCR cDNA involved 5'RACE template switching, which added UMIs and a universal primer site. Each CDR3 protein gets one entry after TCRdb re-called the 5' RACE reads with MiXCR. The sample includes about 340,000 distinct CDR3 sequences, 8% to 10% of them seen just once. This TCR was recovered from a man aged 18 to 30 who received the YFV17D yellow fever vaccine. The rearrangement joins TRBV5-1 to TRBJ2-6; 7 bases line up with TRBD1. The input for sequencing was PBMCs, taken on the day of the first yellow fever vaccination. For the CDR3, the DNA is TGCGCCAGCAGACCGACAGGGTTATCTGGGGCCAACGTCCTGACTTTC. Protein product: CASRPTGLSGANVLTF.